Listed below are T cell receptor beta chains from one sample, sequenced in a study of T cells in Graves' hyperthyroidism and ophthalmopathy. TCRdb redid the calling of the multiplex PCR reads with MiXCR, one entry per CDR3 protein. This table has approximately 420,000 distinct CDR3 sequences, just under 15% appearing once. Sequencing was performed on blood. The receptors originated from a woman in her 30s with Graves' hyperthyroidism. Each CDR3 is given with its conserved first and last residue. D genes are given only for firm matches. The size field is filled for only some rows; it gives once, few, many or a size class.

TRBJ2-5	TRBV10-3	TRBD1	many	CAISAPLGQGGQETQYF	TGTGCCATCAGTGCCCCCCTCGGACAGGGTGGTCAAGAGACCCAGTACTTC
TRBJ2-7	TRBV28	TRBD1	many	CASNPTGPTLSYEQYF	TGTGCCAGCAACCCGACAGGGCCCACCCTCTCCTACGAGCAGTACTTC
TRBJ2-2	TRBV6-1	TRBD1	-	CASTDRGPTGELFF	TGTGCCAGCACGGACAGGGGGCCTACCGGGGAGCTGTTTTTT
TRBJ2-5	TRBV4-1	-	few	CASSHTGSNEETQYF	TGCGCCAGCAGCCACACAGGGAGTAACGAAGAGACCCAGTACTTC
TRBJ2-4	TRBV13	-	many	CASSLDAGNIQYF	TGTGCCAGCAGCTTAGATGCGGGAAACATTCAGTACTTC
TRBJ2-3	TRBV7-8	-	many	CASSFDRTPSTDTQYF	TGTGCCAGCAGCTTCGACAGGACCCCAAGCACAGATACGCAGTATTTT
TRBJ1-2	TRBV28	-	-	CASSQQGPPNYGYTF	TGTGCCAGCTCTCAACAGGGACCACCAAACTATGGCTACACCTTC
TRBJ2-7	TRBV29-1	TRBD2	-	CSVASGGTYEQYF	TGCAGCGTTGCTAGCGGGGGAACCTACGAGCAGTACTTC
TRBJ1-2	TRBV27	TRBD1	many	CASSPAPRDRLTNYGYTF	TGTGCCAGCAGTCCAGCCCCTCGGGACAGGCTGACCAACTATGGCTACACCTTC
TRBJ2-1	TRBV7-9	TRBD2	-	CASSLGSSGGYNEQFF	TGTGCCAGCAGCTTAGGGTCTAGCGGAGGCTACAATGAGCAGTTCTTC
TRBJ1-1	TRBV27	-	many	CASSFQGLDTEAFF	TGTGCCAGCAGTTTCCAGGGGCTGGACACTGAAGCTTTCTTT
TRBJ2-5	TRBV9	TRBD2	few	CASSLGTSAQETQYF	TGTGCCAGCTCGCTCGGGACTAGCGCTCAAGAGACCCAGTACTTC
TRBJ1-2	TRBV2	TRBD1	many	CASRQTGAINGYTF	TGTGCCAGCAGGCAAACAGGGGCGATAAATGGCTACACCTTC
TRBJ2-7	TRBV5-4	-	-	CASSSGGGSGYEQYF	TGTGCCAGCAGCTCCGGAGGTGGTAGCGGTTACGAGCAGTACTTC
TRBJ2-7	TRBV20-1	TRBD1	-	CSLGGYYEQYF	TGCAGCCTAGGGGGCTACTACGAGCAGTACTTC
TRBJ1-4	TRBV2	-	few	CASMANEKLFF	TGTGCCAGCATGGCTAATGAAAAACTGTTTTTT
TRBJ2-3	TRBV5-1	TRBD2	-	CASSLEFSGSISTDTQYF	TGCGCCAGCAGCTTGGAATTTAGCGGGAGCATTAGCACAGATACGCAGTATTTT
TRBJ1-1	TRBV5-1	TRBD1	few	CASSRDRRKAFF	TGCGCCAGCAGCCGGGACAGGAGAAAAGCTTTCTTT
TRBJ2-7	TRBV20-1	TRBD1	many	CSASQGTGNADEQYF	TGCAGTGCTAGTCAGGGGACAGGCAATGCGGACGAGCAGTACTTC
TRBJ1-4	TRBV9	TRBD1	few	CASSVQDRINEKLFF	TGTGCCAGCAGCGTACAGGACAGGATTAATGAAAAACTGTTTTTT
TRBJ2-3	TRBV5-4	-	-	CASSPRLARGDTQYF	TGTGCCAGCAGCCCCCGCCTAGCCCGGGGGGATACGCAGTATTTT
TRBJ2-7	TRBV27	-	many	CASSLRPGLNYEQYF	TGTGCCAGCAGTTTAAGGCCAGGACTAAACTACGAGCAGTACTTC